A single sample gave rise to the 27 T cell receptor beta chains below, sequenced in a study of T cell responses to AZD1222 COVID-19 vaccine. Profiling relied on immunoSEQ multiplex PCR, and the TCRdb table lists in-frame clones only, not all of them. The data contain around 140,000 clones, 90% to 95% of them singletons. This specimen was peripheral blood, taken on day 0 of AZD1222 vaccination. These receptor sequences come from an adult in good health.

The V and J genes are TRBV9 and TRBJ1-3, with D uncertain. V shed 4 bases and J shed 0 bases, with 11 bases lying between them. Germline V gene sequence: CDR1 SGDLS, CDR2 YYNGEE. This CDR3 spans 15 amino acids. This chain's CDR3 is CASSKMAGSGNTIYF. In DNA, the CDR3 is TGTGCCAGCAGCAAAATGGCCGGCTCTGGAAACACCATATATTTT.

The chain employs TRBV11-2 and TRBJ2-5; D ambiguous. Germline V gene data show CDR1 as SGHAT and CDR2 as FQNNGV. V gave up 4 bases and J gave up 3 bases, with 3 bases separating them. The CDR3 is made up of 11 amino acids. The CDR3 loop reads CASSWKETQYF. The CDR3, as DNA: TGTGCCAGCAGCTGGAAAGAGACCCAGTACTTC.

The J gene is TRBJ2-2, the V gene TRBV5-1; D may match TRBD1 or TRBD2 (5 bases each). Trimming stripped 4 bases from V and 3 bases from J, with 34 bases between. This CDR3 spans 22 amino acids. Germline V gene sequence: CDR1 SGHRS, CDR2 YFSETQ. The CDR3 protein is CASSPLVRGPISVHRDTGELFF. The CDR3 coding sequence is TGCGCCAGCAGCCCCTTAGTCCGGGGCCCTATTTCCGTCCACCGGGACACCGGGGAGCTGTTTTTT.

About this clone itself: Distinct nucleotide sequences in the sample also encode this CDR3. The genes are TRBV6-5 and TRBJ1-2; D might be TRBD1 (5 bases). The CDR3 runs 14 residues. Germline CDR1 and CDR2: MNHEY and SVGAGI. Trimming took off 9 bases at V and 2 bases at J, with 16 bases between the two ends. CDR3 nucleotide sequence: TGTGCCAGTCACCAGGCGGGACTGAACTATGGCTACACCTTC. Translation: CASHQAGLNYGYTF.

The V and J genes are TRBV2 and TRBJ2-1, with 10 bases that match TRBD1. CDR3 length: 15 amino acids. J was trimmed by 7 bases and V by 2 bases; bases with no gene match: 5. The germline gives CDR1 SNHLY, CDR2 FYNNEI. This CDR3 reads CASSERGTGVNEQFF. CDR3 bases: TGTGCCAGCAGTGAAAGGGGGACAGGGGTGAATGAGCAGTTCTTC.

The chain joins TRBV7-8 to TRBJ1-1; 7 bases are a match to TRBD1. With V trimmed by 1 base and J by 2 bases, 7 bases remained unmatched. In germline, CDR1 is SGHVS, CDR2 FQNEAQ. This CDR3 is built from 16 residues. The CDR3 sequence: CASSLGAGGVNTEAFF. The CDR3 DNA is TGTGCCAGCAGCTTAGGGGCAGGGGGTGTTAACACTGAAGCTTTCTTT.

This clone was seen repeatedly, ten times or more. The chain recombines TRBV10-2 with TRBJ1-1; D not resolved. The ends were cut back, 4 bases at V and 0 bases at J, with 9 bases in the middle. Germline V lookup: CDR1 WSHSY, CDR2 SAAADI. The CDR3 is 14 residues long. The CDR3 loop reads CASSVWEMNTEAFF. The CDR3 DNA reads TGCGCCAGCAGTGTTTGGGAGATGAACACTGAAGCTTTCTTT.

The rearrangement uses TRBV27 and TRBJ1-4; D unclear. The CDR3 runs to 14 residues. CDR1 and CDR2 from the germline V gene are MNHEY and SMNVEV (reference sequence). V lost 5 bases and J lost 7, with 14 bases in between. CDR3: CASSIRPVSEKLFF. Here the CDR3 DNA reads TGTGCCAGCAGTATTCGACCTGTTAGTGAAAAACTGTTTTTT.

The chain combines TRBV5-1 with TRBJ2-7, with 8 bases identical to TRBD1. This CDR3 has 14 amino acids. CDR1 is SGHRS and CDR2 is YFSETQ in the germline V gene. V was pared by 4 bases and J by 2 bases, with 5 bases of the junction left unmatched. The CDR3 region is CASSTGQGPYEQYF. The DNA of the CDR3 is TGCGCCAGCAGCACCGGACAGGGCCCCTACGAGCAGTACTTC.

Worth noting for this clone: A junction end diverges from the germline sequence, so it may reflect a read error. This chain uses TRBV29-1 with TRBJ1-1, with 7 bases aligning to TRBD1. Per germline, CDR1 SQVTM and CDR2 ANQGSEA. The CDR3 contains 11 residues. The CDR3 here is CSVEGEGARSF. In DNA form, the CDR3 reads TGCAGCGTTGAGGGAGAGGGGGCGCGGTCCTTT.

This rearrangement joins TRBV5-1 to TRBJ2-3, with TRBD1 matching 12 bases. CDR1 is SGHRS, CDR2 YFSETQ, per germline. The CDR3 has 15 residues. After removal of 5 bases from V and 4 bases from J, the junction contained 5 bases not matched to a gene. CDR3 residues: CASRPGTGGPDTQYF. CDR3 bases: TGCGCCAGCAGACCAGGGACAGGGGGCCCAGATACGCAGTATTTT.

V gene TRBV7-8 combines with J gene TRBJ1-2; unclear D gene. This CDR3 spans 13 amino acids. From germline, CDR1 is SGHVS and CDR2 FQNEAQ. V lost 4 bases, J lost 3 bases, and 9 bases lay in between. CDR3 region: CASSYPQHYGYTF. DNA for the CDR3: TGTGCCAGCAGCTATCCCCAACACTATGGCTACACCTTC.

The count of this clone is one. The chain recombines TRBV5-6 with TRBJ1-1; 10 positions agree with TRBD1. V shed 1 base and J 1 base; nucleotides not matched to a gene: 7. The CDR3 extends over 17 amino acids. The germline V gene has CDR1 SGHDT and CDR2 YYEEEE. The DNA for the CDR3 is TGTGCCAGCAGCTTGTTTGGGACAGGGGTCGGGAACACTGAAGCTTTCTTT. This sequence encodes CASSLFGTGVGNTEAFF.

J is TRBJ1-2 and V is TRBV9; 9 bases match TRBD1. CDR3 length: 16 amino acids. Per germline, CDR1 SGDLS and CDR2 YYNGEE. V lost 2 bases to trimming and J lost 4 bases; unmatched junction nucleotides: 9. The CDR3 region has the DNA TGTGCCAGCAGCGTTCCCGGGACAGGGTCGTCCTATGGCTACACCTTC. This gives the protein CASSVPGTGSSYGYTF.

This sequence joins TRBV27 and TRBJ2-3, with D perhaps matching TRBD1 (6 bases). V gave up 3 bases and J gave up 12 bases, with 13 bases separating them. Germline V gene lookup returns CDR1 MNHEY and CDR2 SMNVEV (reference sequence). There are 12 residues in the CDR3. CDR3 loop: CASSLPVGHQYF. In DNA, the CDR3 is TGTGCCAGCAGTTTGCCCGTGGGACACCAGTATTTT.

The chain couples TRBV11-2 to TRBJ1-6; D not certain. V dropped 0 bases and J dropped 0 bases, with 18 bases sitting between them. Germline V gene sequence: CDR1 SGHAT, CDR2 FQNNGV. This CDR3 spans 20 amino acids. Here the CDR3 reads CASSLEHERDSSSYNSPLHF. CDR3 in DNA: TGTGCCAGCAGCTTAGAGCACGAGAGAGACTCGAGCTCCTATAATTCACCCCTCCACTTT.

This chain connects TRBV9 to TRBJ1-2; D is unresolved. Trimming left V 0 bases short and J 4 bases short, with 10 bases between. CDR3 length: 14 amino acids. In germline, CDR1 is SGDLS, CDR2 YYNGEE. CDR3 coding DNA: TGTGCCAGCAGCGTAGGTCTGGAGGGCTATGGCTACACCTTC. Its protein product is CASSVGLEGYGYTF.

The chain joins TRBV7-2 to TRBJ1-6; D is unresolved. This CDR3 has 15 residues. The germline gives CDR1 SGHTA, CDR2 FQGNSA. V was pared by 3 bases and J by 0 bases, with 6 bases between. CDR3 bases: TGTGCCAGCAGCTTCGTGAGCTCCTATAATTCACCCCTCCACTTT. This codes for CASSFVSSYNSPLHF.

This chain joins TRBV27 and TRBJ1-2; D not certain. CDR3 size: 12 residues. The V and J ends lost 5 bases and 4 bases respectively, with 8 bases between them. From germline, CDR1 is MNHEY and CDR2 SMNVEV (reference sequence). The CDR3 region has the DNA TGTGCCAGCAGTGAAGGAAGCTATGGCTACACCTTC. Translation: CASSEGSYGYTF.

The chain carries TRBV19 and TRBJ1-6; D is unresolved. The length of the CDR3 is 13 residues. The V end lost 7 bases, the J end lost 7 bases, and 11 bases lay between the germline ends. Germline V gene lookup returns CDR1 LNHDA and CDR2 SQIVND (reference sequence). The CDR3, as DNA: TGTGCCAGTAATCAGACCCCAAATTCACCCCTCCACTTT. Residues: CASNQTPNSPLHF.

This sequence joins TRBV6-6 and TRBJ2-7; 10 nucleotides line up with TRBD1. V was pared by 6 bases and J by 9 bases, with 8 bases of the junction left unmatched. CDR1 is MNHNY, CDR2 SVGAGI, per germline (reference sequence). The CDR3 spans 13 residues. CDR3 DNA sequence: TGTGCCAGCAGCCCCCGACAGGGGGCATCGCAGTACTTC. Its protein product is CASSPRQGASQYF.

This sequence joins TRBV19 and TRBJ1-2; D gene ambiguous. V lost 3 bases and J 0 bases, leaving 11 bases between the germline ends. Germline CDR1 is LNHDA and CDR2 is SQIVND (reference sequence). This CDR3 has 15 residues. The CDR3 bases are TGTGCCAGTAGTATCCAGGAGGGAGCTAACTATGGCTACACCTTC. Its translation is CASSIQEGANYGYTF.

CDR3 sequence (DNA): TGTGCCAGCAGCCCCGCGGGCGGGGATGGCTACACCTTC. Amino acids: CASSPAGGDGYTF. This chain links TRBV7-9 with TRBJ1-2; D is unclear. Trimming cost V 5 bases and J 6 bases, with 13 bases left between them. Germline V gives CDR1 SEHNR, CDR2 FQNEAQ (reference sequence). The CDR3 is 13 residues long.

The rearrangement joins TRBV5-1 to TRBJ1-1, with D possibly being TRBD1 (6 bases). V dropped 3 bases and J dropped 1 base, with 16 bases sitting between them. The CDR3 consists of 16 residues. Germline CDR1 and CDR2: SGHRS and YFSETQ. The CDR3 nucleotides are TGCGCCAGCAGCTCGGCGGGGGCAGCCGAGAACACTGAAGCTTTCTTT. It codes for CASSSAGAAENTEAFF.

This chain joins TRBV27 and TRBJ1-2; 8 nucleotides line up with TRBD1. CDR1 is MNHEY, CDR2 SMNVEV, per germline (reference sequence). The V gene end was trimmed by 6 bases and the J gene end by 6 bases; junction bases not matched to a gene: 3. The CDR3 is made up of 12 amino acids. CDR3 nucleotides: TGTGCCAGCAGGACAGGGGCGGATGGCTACACCTTC. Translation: CASRTGADGYTF.

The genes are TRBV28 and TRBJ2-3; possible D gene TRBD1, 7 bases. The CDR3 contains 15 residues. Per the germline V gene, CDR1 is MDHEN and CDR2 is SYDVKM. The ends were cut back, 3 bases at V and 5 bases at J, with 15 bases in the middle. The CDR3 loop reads CASSLVAQGGDTQYF. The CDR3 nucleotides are TGTGCCAGCAGTTTGGTAGCTCAGGGGGGAGATACGCAGTATTTT. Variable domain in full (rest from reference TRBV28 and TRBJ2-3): DVKVTQSSRYLVKRTGEKVFLECVQDMDHENMFWYRQDPGLGLRLIYFSYDVKMKEKGDIPEGYSVSREKKERFSLILESASTNQTSMYLCASSLVAQGGDTQYFGPGTRLTVL.

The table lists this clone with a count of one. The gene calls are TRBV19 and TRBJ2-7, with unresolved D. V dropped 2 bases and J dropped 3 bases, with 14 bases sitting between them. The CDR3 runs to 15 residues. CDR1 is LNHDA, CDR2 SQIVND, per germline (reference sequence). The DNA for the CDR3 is TGTGCCAGTAGTATAACGCGGAAAACAGTCTACGAGCAGTACTTC. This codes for CASSITRKTVYEQYF. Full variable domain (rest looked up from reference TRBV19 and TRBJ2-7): DGGITQSPKYLFRKEGQNVTLSCEQNLNHDAMYWYRQDPGQGLRLIYYSQIVNDFQKGDIAEGYSVSREKKESFPLTVTSAQKNPTAFYLCASSITRKTVYEQYFGPGTRLTVT.